The 8 T cell receptor beta chains below were found in one sample sequenced in a study of T cell responses to AZD1222 COVID-19 vaccine (dated by TCRdb to the early 2020s). Library preparation used the immunoSEQ multiplex PCR assay. TCRdb obtained this table from immuneACCESS and retained in-frame rearrangements with V and J assigned. These tables miss some clones; where compared with another copy, unresolved V genes account for less than half of the shortfall, and the remainder is unexplained. The sample table shows roughly 130,000 clones, and 92% are seen once. The ten largest clones add up to roughly 3.1% of the sample. The label giving this sample's time point can be read as: baseline before first vaccination. The material was peripheral blood, obtained on day 0 of AZD1222 vaccination. The source of these receptors is an adult in good health.

The chain recombines TRBV28 with TRBJ1-6, with 7 positions matching TRBD1. CDR1 is MDHEN, CDR2 SYDVKM, per germline. This CDR3 is 15 amino acids long. The V gene end was trimmed by 7 bases and the J gene end by 8 bases; junction bases not matched to a gene: 11. CDR3 protein: CASTLGGRTDSPLHF. The CDR3 DNA follows: TGTGCCAGCACCCTAGGGGGCAGGACTGATTCACCCCTCCACTTT.

The V call is TRBV4-2, the J call TRBJ1-1, with D unresolved. Trimming removed 1 base from V and 1 base from J, with 13 bases in between. This CDR3 contains 16 residues. Germline-derived CDR1 and CDR2 are LGHNA and YNFKEQ. CDR3 region: CASSQVSGITNTEAFF. The CDR3 region has the DNA TGTGCCAGCAGCCAAGTGTCTGGGATAACGAACACTGAAGCTTTCTTT.

CDR3 sequence reads: CASSVISYNEQFF. The CDR3 nucleotides are TGTGCCAGCAGTGTAATCTCCTACAATGAGCAGTTCTTC. The chain uses TRBV2 and TRBJ2-1; D unresolved. CDR1 is SNHLY, CDR2 FYNNEI, per germline. Trimming left V 4 bases short and J 0 bases short, with 4 bases between. The CDR3 loop spans 13 amino acids.

This clone was counted a few times. The chain couples TRBV7-2 to TRBJ1-4; the D gene is possibly TRBD1 (5 bases). The CDR3 consists of 15 residues. CDR1 is SGHTA, CDR2 FQGNSA, per germline. The V end was cut by 0 bases, the J end by 3 bases, with 8 bases between. The CDR3 sequence: CASSLAGGANEKLFF. The CDR3 nucleotides are TGTGCCAGCAGCTTAGCTGGGGGAGCTAATGAAAAACTGTTTTTT.

The chain joins TRBV19 to TRBJ1-2, with D tentatively TRBD1 (5 bases). CDR3 length: 14 amino acids. Trimming shortened V by 7 bases and J by 1 base, and 13 bases separated the two germline ends. In germline, CDR1 is LNHDA, CDR2 SQIVND (reference sequence). Here the CDR3 reads CASIGTPDNYGYTF. As DNA, the CDR3 is TGTGCCAGTATCGGGACTCCTGATAACTATGGCTACACCTTC. The full variable domain, with the rest looked up from reference TRBV19 and TRBJ1-2, is DGGITQSPKYLFRKEGQNVTLSCEQNLNHDAMYWYRQDPGQGLRLIYYSQIVNDFQKGDIAEGYSVSREKKESFPLTVTSAQKNPTAFYLCASIGTPDNYGYTFGSGTRLTVV.

This clone was found once. The V gene is TRBV6-5, the J gene TRBJ2-5; D is perhaps TRBD1 (5 bases). The germline V gene encodes CDR1 MNHEY and CDR2 SVGAGI. CDR3 length: 15 amino acids. V was cut by 0 bases and J by 2 bases, with 10 bases left in between. CDR3 sequence reads: CASSYSPGPQETQYF. CDR3 sequence (DNA): TGTGCCAGCAGTTACTCCCCAGGGCCACAAGAGACCCAGTACTTC.

V gene TRBV5-8 combines with J gene TRBJ1-6, with 7 nucleotides matching TRBD1. This CDR3 has 14 amino acids. The germline gives CDR1 SGHTS, CDR2 YDEGEE. V dropped 3 bases and J dropped 7; count of bases not matched to a gene: 4. The CDR3 sequence: CASSWGQLNSPLHF. The CDR3 region has the DNA TGTGCCAGCAGCTGGGGACAGCTGAATTCACCCCTCCACTTT. Using reference TRBV5-8 and TRBJ1-6 for the parts outside the CDR3, the full variable domain is EAGVTQSPTHLIKTRGQQATLRCSPISGHTSVYWYQQALGLGLQFLLWYDEGEERNRGNFPPRFSGRQFPNYSSELNVNALELEDSALYLCASSWGQLNSPLHFGNGTRLTVT.

V and J are TRBV24-1 and TRBJ2-1, with D possibly being TRBD1 or TRBD2 (5 bases each). The V end lost 8 bases, the J end lost 6 bases, and 13 bases lay between the germline ends. From germline, CDR1 is KGHDR and CDR2 SFDVKD. The CDR3 is 13 residues long. Here the CDR3 DNA reads TGTGCCACCATCATCTCTGGGGGCAATGAGCAGTTCTTC. Its translation is CATIISGGNEQFF.